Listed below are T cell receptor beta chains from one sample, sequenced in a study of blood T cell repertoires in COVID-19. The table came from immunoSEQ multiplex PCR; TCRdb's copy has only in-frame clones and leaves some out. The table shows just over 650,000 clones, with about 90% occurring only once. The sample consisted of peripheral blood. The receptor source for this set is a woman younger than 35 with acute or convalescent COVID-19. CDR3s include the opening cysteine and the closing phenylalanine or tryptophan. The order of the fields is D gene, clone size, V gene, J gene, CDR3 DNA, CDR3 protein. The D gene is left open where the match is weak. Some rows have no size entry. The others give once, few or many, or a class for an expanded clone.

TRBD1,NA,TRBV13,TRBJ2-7,TGTGCCAGCAGCAAGCCCCGAACAGGGGGTGGCTACGAGCAGTACTTC,CASSKPRTGGGYEQYF
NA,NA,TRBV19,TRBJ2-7,TGTGCCAGTAGTATGAAGTCAGGGGCAAGGTACGAGCAGTACTTC,CASSMKSGARYEQYF
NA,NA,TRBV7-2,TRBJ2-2,TGTGCCAGCAGCTCCCCACGCCGGACTGATTCCGGGGAGCTGTTTTTT,CASSSPRRTDSGELFF
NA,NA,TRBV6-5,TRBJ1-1,TGTGCCAGCAGGCCTCCGGTGAACACTGAAGCTTTCTTT,CASRPPVNTEAFF
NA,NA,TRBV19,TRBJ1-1,TGTGCCAGTAGTTGGGCCTCGAACACTGAAGCTTTCTTT,CASSWASNTEAFF
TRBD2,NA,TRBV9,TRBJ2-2,TGTGCCAGCAGCGTTAGCGGGGGCAACACCGGGGAGCTGTTTTTT,CASSVSGGNTGELFF
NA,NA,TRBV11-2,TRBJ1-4,TGTGCCAGCAGCTCTACCTGGACAGACGCTAATGAAAAACTGTTTTTT,CASSSTWTDANEKLFF
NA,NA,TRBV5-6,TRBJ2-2,TGTGCCACGGGGAGACTGAACACCGGGGAGCTGTTTTTT,CATGRLNTGELFF
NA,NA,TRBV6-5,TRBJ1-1,TGTGCCAGCAGTTACCCTAACTCCAAGTTTACTGAAGCTTTCTTT,CASSYPNSKFTEAFF
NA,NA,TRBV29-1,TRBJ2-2,TGCAGCGTTGATGGGACACCGGGGACCGGGGAGCTGTTTTTT,CSVDGTPGTGELFF
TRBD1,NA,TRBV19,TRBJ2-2,TGTGCCAGTAGTACTGGACCGGGACAGCCTTGGACCGGGGAGCTGTTTTTT,CASSTGPGQPWTGELFF
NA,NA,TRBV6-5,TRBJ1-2,TGTGCCAGCAGTTACTTGGGGGGGAGCTATGGCTACACCTTC,CASSYLGGSYGYTF
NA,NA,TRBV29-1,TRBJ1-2,TGCAGCGTCCTCGCAGGGAACTATGGCTACACCTTC,CSVLAGNYGYTF
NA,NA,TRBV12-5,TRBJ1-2,TGTGCTAGTGGTTTGGTACTGGGGGACACCTTTAACTATGGCTACACCTTC,CASGLVLGDTFNYGYTF
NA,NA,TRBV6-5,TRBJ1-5,TGTGCCAGCAGTTGGTCGCGGAGCAATCAGCCCCAGCATTTT,CASSWSRSNQPQHF
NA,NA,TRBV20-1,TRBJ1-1,TGCAGTGCCTTTAGAACTGAAGCTTTCTTT,CSAFRTEAFF
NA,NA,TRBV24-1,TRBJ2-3,TGTGCCACCAGAACAGCGGGCACAGATACGCAGTATTTT,CATRTAGTDTQYF
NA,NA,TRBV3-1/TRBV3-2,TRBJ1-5,TGTGCCAGCAGCCAAGATTCAGTTAATAGCAATCAGCCCCAGCATTTT,CASSQDSVNSNQPQHF
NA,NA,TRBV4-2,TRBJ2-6,TGTGCCAGCAGCCAAGATGCAGGGTCTGGGGCCAACGTCCTGACTTTC,CASSQDAGSGANVLTF
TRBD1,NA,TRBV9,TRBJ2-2,TGTGCCAGCAGCGTAGTGGCAGGGGGCGACACCGGGGAGCTGTTTTTT,CASSVVAGGDTGELFF
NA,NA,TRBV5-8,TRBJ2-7,TGTGCCAGCAGCTTCCTCGGCGGGTTCTACGAGCAGTACTTC,CASSFLGGFYEQYF
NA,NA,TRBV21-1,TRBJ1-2,TGTGCCAGCAGCAAAGGAGAGGGCCGAGCCTGGTATGGCTACACCTTC,CASSKGEGRAWYGYTF
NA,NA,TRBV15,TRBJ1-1,TGTGCCACCAGCAGGCCCGGACAGACCACTGAAGCTTTCTTT,CATSRPGQTTEAFF
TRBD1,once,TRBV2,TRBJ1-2,TGTGCCAGCAGTCGCCCTGGACAGGGCGCGAGAGCTAACTATGGCTACACCTTC,CASSRPGQGARANYGYTF
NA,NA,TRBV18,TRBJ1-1,TGTGCCAGCTCACCCGTACAGGGAGAAGCTTTCTTT,CASSPVQGEAFF
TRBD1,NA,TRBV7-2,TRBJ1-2,TGTGCCAGCAGCTCCCAGGGGGTAGCTAACTATGGCTACACCTTC,CASSSQGVANYGYTF
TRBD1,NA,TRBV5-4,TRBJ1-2,TGTGCCAGCAGCTTGGGGGACAGAGTCCCGGGGAGCTACACCTTC,CASSLGDRVPGSYTF
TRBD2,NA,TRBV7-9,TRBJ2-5,TGTGCCAGCAGCTTAAGGCTAGCGGGGGGCGGGGGCCAAGAGACCCAGTACTTC,CASSLRLAGGGGQETQYF
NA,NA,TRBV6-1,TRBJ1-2,TGTGCCAGCAGTGACCTAGGGGCAGGATTTCTCTTCGGTTATGGCTACACCTTC,CASSDLGAGFLFGYGYTF
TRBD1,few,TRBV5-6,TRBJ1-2,TGTGCCAGCAGCTTAGGGGGCCCACCTTATGGCTACACCTTC,CASSLGGPPYGYTF
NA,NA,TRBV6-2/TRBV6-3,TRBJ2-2,TGTGCCAGCAGTCTCACCGGGGAGCTGTTTTTT,CASSLTGELFF
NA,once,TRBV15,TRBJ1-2,TGTGCCACCAGCAGAGATTGGGAGGGACTCTATGGCTACACCTTC,CATSRDWEGLYGYTF
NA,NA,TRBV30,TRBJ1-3,TGTGCCTGGAGTGTACTAGGAGGAATGAGTGGAAACACCATATATTTT,CAWSVLGGMSGNTIYF
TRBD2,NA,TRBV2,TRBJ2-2,TGTGCCAGCAGTGAAGGACTAGCAGACACCGGGGAGCTGTTTTTT,CASSEGLADTGELFF
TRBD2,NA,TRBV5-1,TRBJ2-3,TGCGCCAGCAGCCAAAATAGCGGGGCCACTAGCACAGATACGCAGTATTTT,CASSQNSGATSTDTQYF
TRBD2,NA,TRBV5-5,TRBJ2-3,TGTGCCAGCACGGGAGGGAGCACAGATACGCAGTATTTT,CASTGGSTDTQYF
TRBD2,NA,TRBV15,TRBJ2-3,TGTGCCACCAGCAGCCCCGCTGGGTCAGCGGGGGGTGCAGATACGCAGTATTTT,CATSSPAGSAGGADTQYF
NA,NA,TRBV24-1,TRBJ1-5,TGTGCCACCAGTTCCAAGGAGGGACGCGGCAATCAGCCCCAGCATTTT,CATSSKEGRGNQPQHF
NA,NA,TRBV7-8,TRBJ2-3,TGTGCCAGCAGCTTCCGGGACACAGATACGCAGTATTTT,CASSFRDTDTQYF
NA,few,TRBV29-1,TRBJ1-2,TGCAGCGTTGAAGATCGGTGGTCCAGGGGCGATGGCTACACCTTC,CSVEDRWSRGDGYTF
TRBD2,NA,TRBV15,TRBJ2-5,TGTGCCACCAGCAGAAGGACTAGCGGGGGGGCAGAGACCCAGTACTTC,CATSRRTSGGAETQYF